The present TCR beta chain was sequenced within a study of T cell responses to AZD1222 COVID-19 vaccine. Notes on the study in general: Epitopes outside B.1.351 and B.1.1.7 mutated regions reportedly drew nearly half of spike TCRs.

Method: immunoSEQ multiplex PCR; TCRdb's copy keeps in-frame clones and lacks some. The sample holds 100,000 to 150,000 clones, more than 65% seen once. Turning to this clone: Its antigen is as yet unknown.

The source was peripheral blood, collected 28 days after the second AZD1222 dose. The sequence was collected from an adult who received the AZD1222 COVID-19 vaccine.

The DNA of the CDR3 is TGTGCCAGCAGCGATGGGGGTCAGCCCCAGCATTTT. This sequence encodes CASSDGGQPQHF. The V gene is TRBV12-3 or TRBV12-4, the J gene TRBJ1-5; possible D gene TRBD1, 5 bases. Trimming took 6 bases from V and 6 from J, leaving 9 bases between them. The CDR3 is made up of 12 amino acids.